Presented here are 19 T cell receptor beta chains from one specimen sequenced in a study of PD-1 blockade in classical Hodgkin lymphoma. Every one of the patients relapsed after autologous stem cell transplantation (brentuximab vedotin exposure was variable). This table comes from immunoSEQ multiplex PCR, and its TCRdb copy is limited to in-frame clones, with some not included. The data contain 75,000 to 100,000 clones, roughly 76% of them singletons. Sequencing was performed on peripheral blood mononuclear cells (PBMCs), taken before the second cycle of nivolumab. These TCRs come from a human donor with classical Hodgkin lymphoma.

This clone appeared a single time. J is TRBJ2-2 and V is TRBV4-1, with D unresolved. The CDR3 sequence is 15 residues long. Between the trimmed V and J ends, which lost 0 bases and 1 base, there was a span of 6 bases. Germline loops: CDR1 MGHRA, CDR2 YSYEKL. The CDR3 reads CASSQDARNTGELFF. DNA of the CDR3: TGCGCCAGCAGCCAAGACGCTAGGAACACCGGGGAGCTGTTTTTT.

V usage is TRBV11-2 and J usage is TRBJ2-7, with 10 bases aligning to TRBD2. This CDR3 region has 15 residues. After removal of 5 bases from V and 3 bases from J, the junction contained 7 bases not matched to a gene. Germline CDR1 is SGHAT and CDR2 is FQNNGV. In DNA, the CDR3 is TGTGCCAGCAGCCAAACTAGCGGGAATCTCTACGAGCAGTACTTC. As protein: CASSQTSGNLYEQYF.

This chain uses TRBV19 with TRBJ1-2; D is undetermined. The V end lost 4 bases, the J end lost 2 bases, and 8 bases lay between the germline ends. Germline loops: CDR1 LNHDA, CDR2 SQIVND (reference sequence). The CDR3 loop spans 13 amino acids. The CDR3 nucleotides are TGTGCCAGTAGTAACCGGGTCAACTATGGCTACACCTTC. It specifies CASSNRVNYGYTF.

This clone was picked up many times. The rearrangement joins TRBV5-1 to TRBJ2-3; D is perhaps TRBD1 or TRBD2 (5 bases each). The CDR3 runs 15 residues. V dropped 2 bases and J dropped 0 bases, with 10 bases sitting between them. Germline loops: CDR1 SGHRS, CDR2 YFSETQ. This chain's CDR3 is CASSFGTESTDTQYF. CDR3 coding DNA: TGCGCCAGCAGCTTCGGGACCGAAAGCACAGATACGCAGTATTTT.

The rearrangement joins TRBV18 to TRBJ2-5, with D perhaps matching TRBD1 (6 bases). CDR3 length: 13 amino acids. Germline V gene data show CDR1 as KGHSH and CDR2 as LQKENI. V gave up 8 bases and J gave up 7 bases, with 17 bases separating them. The DNA of the CDR3 is TGTGCCAGCACAAACGCAGGGGAAGGGACCCAGTACTTC. Protein product: CASTNAGEGTQYF.

This clone occurred a few times. V usage is TRBV12-5 and J usage is TRBJ1-1; a weak D match, TRBD1 (6 bases). The CDR3 runs 15 residues. The V end was cut by 6 bases, the J end by 1 base, with 15 bases between. The germline V gene encodes CDR1 LGHNT and CDR2 FRNRAP. CDR3 loop: CASGPPSTGNTEAFF. The CDR3 DNA reads TGTGCTAGTGGCCCCCCCTCGACAGGGAACACTGAAGCTTTCTTT.

This clone came up once. The rearrangement joins TRBV5-6 to TRBJ2-1, with 9 bases aligning to TRBD1. Germline lookup yields CDR1 SGHDT and CDR2 YYEEEE. CDR3 length: 15 amino acids. After removal of 4 bases from V and 8 bases from J, the junction contained 10 bases not matched to a gene. CDR3 nucleotides: TGTGCCAGCAGCACCGCAACCGGGACAGGGTATGAGCAGTTCTTC. Amino acid sequence: CASSTATGTGYEQFF.

The genes are TRBV11-2 and TRBJ2-3; TRBD1 aligns across 12 bases. V lost 3 bases to trimming and J lost 3 bases; unmatched junction nucleotides: 10. The CDR3 runs 18 residues. Looked up from germline, CDR1 is SGHAT and CDR2 is FQNNGV. In DNA, the CDR3 is TGTGCCAGCAGCTTCCGGGACAGGGGGCGCGGAAGGACAGATACGCAGTATTTT. Its translation is CASSFRDRGRGRTDTQYF.

The chain employs TRBV7-9 and TRBJ2-7, with 9 nucleotides matching TRBD1. The V gene's germline CDR1 is SEHNR and CDR2 FQNEAQ (reference sequence). The V segment lost 4 bases and the J segment 2 bases; nucleotides outside the gene matches: 6. CDR3 length equals 15 residues. CDR3 sequence (DNA): TGTGCCAGCAGCTCCGGGACAGGGAAGACCTACGAGCAGTACTTC. Its protein product is CASSSGTGKTYEQYF.

This sequence joins TRBV6-4 and TRBJ2-1; 9 bases are shared with TRBD2. Germline V lookup: CDR1 MRHNA, CDR2 SNTAGT. The J segment lost 7 bases and the V segment lost 0 bases, leaving 7 bases of the junction unmatched. This CDR3 spans 16 amino acids. This chain's CDR3 is CASSDSGLAGDNEQFF. CDR3 in DNA: TGTGCCAGCAGTGACTCGGGGTTAGCGGGAGATAATGAGCAGTTCTTC.

This clone was observed a single time. As DNA, the CDR3 is TGCAGCGTTCCCACAGGGGGAAGGACTGAAGCTTTCTTT. It codes for CSVPTGGRTEAFF. The V and J genes are TRBV29-1 and TRBJ1-1; 8 nucleotides align to TRBD1. From germline, CDR1 is SQVTM and CDR2 ANQGSEA. The CDR3 extends over 13 amino acids. Unmatched junction bases numbered 7, after V lost 5 bases and J lost 5 bases.

The chain links TRBV5-1 to TRBJ2-1; no firm D call. CDR1 and CDR2 (germline): SGHRS, YFSETQ. The V end lost 5 bases, the J end lost 9 bases, and 9 bases lay between the germline ends. The CDR3 consists of 11 residues. In DNA form, the CDR3 reads TGCGCCAGCAGTAGTGCTGCTGAGCAGTTCTTC. Protein product: CASSSAAEQFF.

This rearrangement joins TRBV19 to TRBJ2-2, with D perhaps matching TRBD1 or TRBD2 (5 bases each). V was pared by 5 bases and J by 4 bases, with 8 bases between. The CDR3 loop spans 13 amino acids. Germline V gene lookup returns CDR1 LNHDA and CDR2 SQIVND (reference sequence). The CDR3 nucleotides read TGTGCCAGTAGTTCCGGGACCACCGGGGAGCTGTTTTTT. It codes for CASSSGTTGELFF.

The chain joins TRBV5-4 to TRBJ1-1, with D unclear. Germline V lookup: CDR1 SGHNT, CDR2 YYREEE (reference sequence). The CDR3 is made up of 14 amino acids. Trimming took off 9 bases at V and 0 bases at J, with 15 bases between the two ends. For the CDR3, the DNA is TGTGCCACCAGGACGGGCGCTCTGAACACTGAAGCTTTCTTT. This gives the protein CATRTGALNTEAFF.

The genes are TRBV9 and TRBJ1-3; tentatively, D is TRBD1 (6 bases). Germline V lookup: CDR1 SGDLS, CDR2 YYNGEE. Deletions cut 0 bases from V and 0 bases from J, with 13 bases between. CDR3 length: 17 residues. The CDR3 here is CASSVELWTDSGNTIYF. CDR3 sequence (DNA): TGTGCCAGCAGCGTAGAACTGTGGACAGACTCTGGAAACACCATATATTTT.

This clone appeared once. The chain is built from TRBV18 and TRBJ2-7, with 12 bases identical to TRBD1. Germline V gene sequence: CDR1 KGHSH, CDR2 LQKENI. This CDR3 is built from 15 residues. V lost 5 bases, J lost 6 bases, and 8 bases stayed unmatched. Here the CDR3 DNA reads TGTGCCAGCTCAGCCCCCGGGACAGGGGGCGGCGAGCAGTACTTC. Translating gives CASSAPGTGGGEQYF.

The rearrangement links TRBV4-2 to TRBJ2-1; TRBD2 agrees at 9 bases. The CDR3 covers 16 residues. Germline loops: CDR1 LGHNA, CDR2 YNFKEQ. V shed 0 bases and J 10 bases; nucleotides not matched to a gene: 10. CDR3 sequence reads: CASSQDPAGGVGEQFF. The CDR3 DNA reads TGTGCCAGCAGCCAAGATCCAGCGGGAGGTGTAGGAGAGCAGTTCTTC.

This chain connects TRBV5-1 to TRBJ2-1; D is perhaps TRBD1 (6 bases). This CDR3 is built from 14 residues. V was pared by 0 bases and J by 9 bases, with 13 bases between. Germline lookup yields CDR1 SGHRS and CDR2 YFSETQ. CDR3 bases: TGCGCCAGCAGCTTGGCGGGGACATACGGTGAGCAGTTCTTC. The encoded protein is CASSLAGTYGEQFF.

This CDR3 reads CASSEDRGGGNTIYF. The CDR3 DNA reads as TGTGCCAGCAGTGAGGACAGGGGAGGTGGAAACACCATATATTTT. The genes are TRBV2 and TRBJ1-3, with 9 bases fitting TRBD1. The CDR3 extends over 15 amino acids. The ends lost 3 bases at V and 3 bases at J; junction bases unmatched: 3. Germline lookup yields CDR1 SNHLY and CDR2 FYNNEI.